A selection of T cell receptor beta chains follows, all from one sample in a study of shared clonotypes between healthy human individuals. Produced via immunoSEQ multiplex PCR; TCRdb's table is partial and in-frame only. The profile shows about 2.1 million clones, 93% of them singletons. The sample taken for sequencing was naive CD8+ T cells from PBMCs. The receptors here all came from a man aged 18-30 years in good health. Some clones in this sample may be carry-over from other donors' samples. Each CDR3 is given with its conserved first and last residue. A D gene is named only where the DNA matches it firmly. Expanded clones get a size class; other rows say once, few or many, or leave the size out.

D gene: .
J gene: TRBJ2-7
clone size: .
V gene: TRBV7-7
CDR3 protein: CASSSALASDEQYF
CDR3 DNA: TGTGCCAGCAGCTCGGCACTAGCTTCTGACGAGCAGTACTTC

D gene: TRBD1
J gene: TRBJ2-1
clone size: .
V gene: TRBV5-8
CDR3 protein: CASSLGEGTGRLFF
CDR3 DNA: TGTGCCAGCAGCTTGGGGGAAGGGACAGGGCGGTTGTTCTTC

D gene: .
J gene: TRBJ2-2
clone size: .
V gene: TRBV27
CDR3 protein: CASSYFLGASEGDTGELFF
CDR3 DNA: TGTGCCAGCAGTTATTTTCTGGGGGCTTCGGAGGGTGACACCGGGGAGCTGTTTTTT

D gene: TRBD1
J gene: TRBJ2-1
clone size: .
V gene: TRBV6-5
CDR3 protein: CASSFQTGPTYNEQFF
CDR3 DNA: TGTGCCAGCAGTTTCCAGACAGGGCCCACCTACAATGAGCAGTTCTTC

D gene: TRBD1
J gene: TRBJ1-2
clone size: .
V gene: TRBV7-9
CDR3 protein: CASSLPGQGGYGYTF
CDR3 DNA: TGTGCCAGCAGCTTGCCGGGACAGGGGGGTTATGGCTACACCTTC

D gene: .
J gene: TRBJ1-2
clone size: .
V gene: TRBV5-6
CDR3 protein: CASTSRGGDGYTF
CDR3 DNA: TGTGCCAGCACCTCACGGGGGGGGGATGGCTACACCTTC

D gene: .
J gene: TRBJ2-7
clone size: .
V gene: TRBV7-2
CDR3 protein: CASSTQGPPEQYF
CDR3 DNA: TGTGCCAGCAGCACACAGGGACCCCCCGAGCAGTACTTC

D gene: .
J gene: TRBJ2-7
clone size: .
V gene: TRBV27
CDR3 protein: CASTARGRFYEQYF
CDR3 DNA: TGTGCCAGCACTGCCCGGGGTAGATTCTACGAGCAGTACTTC

D gene: TRBD2
J gene: TRBJ2-1
clone size: once
V gene: TRBV4-3
CDR3 protein: CASSQDTGLVYNEQFF
CDR3 DNA: TGCGCCAGCAGCCAAGATACAGGACTAGTCTACAATGAGCAGTTCTTC

D gene: TRBD1
J gene: TRBJ1-1
clone size: .
V gene: TRBV5-5
CDR3 protein: CASRERQGMDGTEAFF
CDR3 DNA: TGTGCCAGCAGGGAGAGACAGGGGATGGACGGCACTGAAGCTTTCTTT

D gene: .
J gene: TRBJ2-3
clone size: .
V gene: TRBV28
CDR3 protein: CASSLWGTSDTQYF
CDR3 DNA: TGTGCCAGCAGTTTATGGGGGACTTCGGATACGCAGTATTTT

D gene: .
J gene: TRBJ2-1
clone size: .
V gene: TRBV28
CDR3 protein: CASSLTSLEQFF
CDR3 DNA: TGTGCCAGCAGTTTAACTTCTCTAGAGCAGTTCTTC

D gene: .
J gene: TRBJ1-1
clone size: .
V gene: TRBV5-6
CDR3 protein: CASSRDDRRNTEAFF
CDR3 DNA: TGTGCCAGCAGCAGAGATGACAGGAGGAACACTGAAGCTTTCTTT

D gene: .
J gene: TRBJ2-2
clone size: .
V gene: TRBV6-5
CDR3 protein: CASSPRGTGTGELFF
CDR3 DNA: TGTGCCAGCAGTCCCCGGGGGACGGGCACCGGGGAGCTGTTTTTT

D gene: .
J gene: TRBJ2-1
clone size: .
V gene: TRBV27
CDR3 protein: CASSLRAAMVGSYNEQFF
CDR3 DNA: TGTGCCAGCAGTCTCAGGGCCGCCATGGTAGGCTCCTACAATGAGCAGTTCTTC

D gene: .
J gene: TRBJ2-1
clone size: .
V gene: TRBV11-2
CDR3 protein: CASSFSWDEQFF
CDR3 DNA: TGTGCCAGCAGCTTTAGTTGGGATGAGCAGTTCTTC

D gene: .
J gene: TRBJ1-1
clone size: .
V gene: TRBV28
CDR3 protein: CASSLYRDQREAFF
CDR3 DNA: TGTGCCAGCAGCCTATACAGGGACCAGAGGGAAGCTTTCTTT

D gene: .
J gene: TRBJ1-4
clone size: .
V gene: TRBV9
CDR3 protein: CASSGRGETNEKLFF
CDR3 DNA: TGTGCCAGCAGCGGACGGGGGGAAACTAATGAAAAACTGTTTTTT

D gene: TRBD2
J gene: TRBJ2-1
clone size: .
V gene: TRBV7-9
CDR3 protein: CASSYTSGWNNEQFF
CDR3 DNA: TGTGCCAGCAGCTATACTAGCGGGTGGAACAATGAGCAGTTCTTC

D gene: .
J gene: TRBJ1-1
clone size: .
V gene: TRBV4-3
CDR3 protein: CASSQGLGNTEAFF
CDR3 DNA: TGCGCCAGCAGCCAAGGACTGGGGAACACTGAAGCTTTCTTT

D gene: .
J gene: TRBJ2-3
clone size: once
V gene: TRBV6-5
CDR3 protein: CASSSPDRDAQYF
CDR3 DNA: TGTGCCAGCAGCTCTCCGGACCGGGATGCGCAGTATTTT

D gene: TRBD2
J gene: TRBJ2-7
clone size: .
V gene: TRBV13
CDR3 protein: CASSSGTTYEQYF
CDR3 DNA: TGTGCCAGCAGTTCCGGGACTACGTACGAGCAGTACTTC

D gene: .
J gene: TRBJ1-1
clone size: .
V gene: TRBV5-6
CDR3 protein: CASSFGGARTEAFF
CDR3 DNA: TGTGCCAGCAGCTTCGGAGGGGCTCGAACTGAAGCTTTCTTT

D gene: .
J gene: TRBJ2-7
clone size: .
V gene: TRBV7-9
CDR3 protein: CASSFGGPGYEQYF
CDR3 DNA: TGTGCCAGCAGCTTTGGGGGGCCGGGGTACGAGCAGTACTTC

D gene: .
J gene: TRBJ2-3
clone size: .
V gene: TRBV7-3
CDR3 protein: CASSLIGGASTDTQYF
CDR3 DNA: TGTGCCAGCAGCTTAATAGGCGGGGCTAGCACAGATACGCAGTATTTT

D gene: TRBD1
J gene: TRBJ1-1
clone size: .
V gene: TRBV12-5
CDR3 protein: CASGLYGQGITEAFF
CDR3 DNA: TGTGCTAGTGGTTTGTATGGACAGGGGATAACTGAAGCTTTCTTT